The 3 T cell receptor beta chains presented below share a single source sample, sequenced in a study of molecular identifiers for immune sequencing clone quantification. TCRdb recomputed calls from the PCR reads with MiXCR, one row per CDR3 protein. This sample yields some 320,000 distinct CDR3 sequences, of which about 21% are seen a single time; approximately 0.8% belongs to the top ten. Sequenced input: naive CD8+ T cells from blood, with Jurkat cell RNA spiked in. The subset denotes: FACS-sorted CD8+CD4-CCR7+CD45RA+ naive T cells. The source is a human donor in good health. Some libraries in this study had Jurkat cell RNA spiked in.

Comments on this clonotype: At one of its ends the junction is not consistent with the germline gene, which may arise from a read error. CDR3 DNA: TGTGCCAGCAGCTCTCCCGGGGGGGTCTACGGGCAGTACTTC. As protein: CASSSPGGVYGQYF. The chain carries TRBV7-2 and TRBJ2-7, with 8 bases lining up with TRBD2. Germline V lookup: CDR1 SGHTA, CDR2 FQGNSA. This CDR3 region has 14 residues.

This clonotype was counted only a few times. In DNA, the CDR3 is TGTGCCAGCAGTTCTCCGGGACTAGCGGCATACACCGGGGAGCTGTTTTTT. This codes for CASSSPGLAAYTGELFF. This sequence joins TRBV6-2 or TRBV6-3 and TRBJ2-2, with 11 bases aligning to TRBD2. This CDR3 has 17 residues. Germline assignment: CDR1 MNHEY and CDR2 SVGEGT. V lost 4 bases and J lost 3; bases outside the gene matches: 7.

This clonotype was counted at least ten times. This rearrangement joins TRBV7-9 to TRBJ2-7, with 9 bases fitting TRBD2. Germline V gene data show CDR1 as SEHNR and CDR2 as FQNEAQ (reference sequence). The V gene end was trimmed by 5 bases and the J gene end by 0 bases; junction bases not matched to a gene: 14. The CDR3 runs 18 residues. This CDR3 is CASSPEDEASGDSYEQYF. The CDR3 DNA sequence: TGTGCCAGCAGCCCGGAGGATGAAGCTAGCGGGGACTCCTACGAGCAGTACTTC.